The T cell receptor beta chain under discussion was sequenced for a study of blood T cells in healthy people across ages. Germline V CDR1 and CDR2: DFQATT, SNEGSKA (reference sequence). This CDR3 region has 16 residues. PCR was performed a second time for roughly 6 to 12 cycles using a sample-barcoded 5' primer and a J-beta primer mix. TCRdb re-called the 5' RACE reads with MiXCR, one entry per CDR3 protein. This table holds 1.5 million to 2 million distinct CDR3 sequences, about 50% found once. The chain is built from TRBV20-1 and TRBJ2-5; D perhaps matches TRBD1 (6 bases). The assigned J gene may be wrong: the sequence end matches TRBJ2-7 better. The material sequenced was blood. This receptor was obtained from a middle-aged woman in good health. CDR3 sequence (DNA): TGCAGTGCTAGGGTTGCATCAGGGGCCAGCCCTCACGAGCAGTACTTC. Residues: CSARVASGASPHEQYF.